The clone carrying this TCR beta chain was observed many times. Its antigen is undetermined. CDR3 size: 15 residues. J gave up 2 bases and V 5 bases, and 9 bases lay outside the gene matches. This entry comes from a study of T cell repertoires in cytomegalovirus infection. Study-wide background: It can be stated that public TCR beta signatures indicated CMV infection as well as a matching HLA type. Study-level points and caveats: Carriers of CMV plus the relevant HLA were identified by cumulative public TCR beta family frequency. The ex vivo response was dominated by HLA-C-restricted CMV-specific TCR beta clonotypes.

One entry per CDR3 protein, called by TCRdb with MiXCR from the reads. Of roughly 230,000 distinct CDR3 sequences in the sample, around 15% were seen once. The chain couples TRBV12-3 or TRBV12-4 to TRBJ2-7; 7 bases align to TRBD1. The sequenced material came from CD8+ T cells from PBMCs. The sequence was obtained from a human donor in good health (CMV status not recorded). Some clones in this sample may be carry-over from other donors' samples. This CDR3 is CASSRPGQLTYEQYF. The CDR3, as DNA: TGTGCCAGCAGTAGACCGGGACAGCTAACCTACGAGCAGTACTTC.